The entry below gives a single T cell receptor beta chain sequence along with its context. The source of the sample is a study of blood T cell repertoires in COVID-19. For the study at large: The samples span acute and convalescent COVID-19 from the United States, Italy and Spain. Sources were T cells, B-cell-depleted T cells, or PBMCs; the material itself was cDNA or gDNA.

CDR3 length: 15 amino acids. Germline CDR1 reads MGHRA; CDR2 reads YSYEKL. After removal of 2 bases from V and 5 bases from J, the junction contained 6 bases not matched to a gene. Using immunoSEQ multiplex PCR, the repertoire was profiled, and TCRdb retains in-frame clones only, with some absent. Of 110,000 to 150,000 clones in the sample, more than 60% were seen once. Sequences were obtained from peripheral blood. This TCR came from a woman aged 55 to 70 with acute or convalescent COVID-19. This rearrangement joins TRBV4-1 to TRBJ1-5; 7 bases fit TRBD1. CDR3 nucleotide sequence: TGCGCCAGCAGCCAAACGGGACAGCCTCATCAGCCCCAGCATTTT. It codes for CASSQTGQPHQPQHF.